These 20 T cell receptor beta chains were all obtained from the same sample, sequenced in a study of CD8+ T cells in alopecia areata. cDNA serving as the sequencing template came from extracted, reverse transcribed RNA. Repertoires were generated with immunoSEQ multiplex PCR, while TCRdb's copy carries only in-frame clones and drops some. The sample gives some 190,000 clones, about 47% of which show up once; around 9.1% is in the top ten. Treatment reported: oral pan-JAK inhibitor, 5-10 mg twice daily. Sequenced here: CD8+ T cells sorted from blood, sampled at roughly week 53, from a patient treated with tofacitinib. The receptors here all came from a human donor with alopecia areata.

This clone turned up a few times. The chain uses TRBV5-1 and TRBJ2-5; D gene ambiguous. Germline values: CDR1 SGHRS, CDR2 YFSETQ. The V end lost 3 bases, the J end lost 5 bases, and 14 bases lay between the germline ends. CDR3 size: 14 residues. The CDR3 DNA is TGCGCCAGCAGCTATAAACGCTTCGGGGAGACCCAGTACTTC. Its protein product is CASSYKRFGETQYF.

Turning to this clone: This specimen includes other DNA sequences encoding the same CDR3. The chain employs TRBV5-4 and TRBJ2-5; D may be TRBD1 (6 bases). V gave up 0 bases and J gave up 5 bases, with 8 bases separating them. Looked up from germline, CDR1 is SGHNT and CDR2 is YYREEE (reference sequence). The CDR3 length is 13 residues. CDR3 amino acids: CASSLARGETQYF. In nucleotides, the CDR3 is TGTGCCAGCAGCTTGGCCAGGGGTGAGACCCAGTACTTC.

In its sample, this clone was seen a few times. The rearrangement uses TRBV29-1 and TRBJ2-7; 9 bases line up with TRBD2. The CDR3 is 14 residues long. Germline V CDR1 and CDR2: SQVTM, ANQGSEA. Germline trimming cut 5 bases from V and 6 bases from J; bases unmatched to any gene: 11. CDR3 loop: CSVTPPGLASEQYF. DNA of the CDR3: TGCAGCGTTACACCCCCGGGACTAGCTAGCGAGCAGTACTTC.

V usage is TRBV29-1 and J usage is TRBJ2-7, with 8 bases identical to TRBD1. With V trimmed by 2 bases and J by 2 bases, 2 bases remained unmatched. This CDR3 has 13 residues. Germline V gives CDR1 SQVTM, CDR2 ANQGSEA. CDR3 nucleotides: TGCAGCGTTGAAAACAGGGGGGCCTACGAGCAGTACTTC. Amino acids: CSVENRGAYEQYF.

The rearrangement uses TRBV25-1 and TRBJ2-7, with 7 positions matching TRBD2. The CDR3 totals 14 residues. The J segment lost 5 bases and the V segment lost 5 bases, leaving 9 bases of the junction unmatched. Germline V gene lookup returns CDR1 MGHDK and CDR2 SYGVNS. DNA for the CDR3: TGTGCCAGCAGTCTCCCGGTTGCGGGGGACGAGCAGTACTTC. Its translation is CASSLPVAGDEQYF.

The chain uses TRBV6-5 and TRBJ1-2; D is ambiguous. Between the trimmed V and J ends, which lost 5 bases and 2 bases, there was a span of 12 bases. In germline, CDR1 is MNHEY, CDR2 SVGAGI. This CDR3 is 14 amino acids long. CDR3 amino acids: CASSPLPDNYGYTF. The CDR3 DNA sequence: TGTGCCAGCAGTCCGCTCCCGGACAACTATGGCTACACCTTC.

The chain couples TRBV30 to TRBJ1-1; D is unresolved. Trimming took 0 bases from V and 1 from J, leaving 12 bases between them. Germline CDR1 GTSNPN, CDR2 SVGIG (reference sequence). This CDR3 has 15 residues. The CDR3 region has the DNA TGTGCCTGGAGTGTAATCCTACTGGGGAACACTGAAGCTTTCTTT. It is translated as CAWSVILLGNTEAFF.

CDR3 region: CAWRGDTEAFF. The CDR3 nucleotides read TGTGCCTGGCGGGGTGACACTGAAGCTTTCTTT. The genes are TRBV30 and TRBJ1-1; D is ambiguous. Deletions cut 5 bases from V and 3 bases from J, with 7 bases between. CDR3 size: 11 residues. Germline V gives CDR1 GTSNPN, CDR2 SVGIG (reference sequence).

The chain combines TRBV6-6 with TRBJ2-2, with D perhaps TRBD1 or TRBD2 (5 bases each). This CDR3 is 15 amino acids long. The V end lost 5 bases, the J end lost 4 bases, and 14 bases lay between the germline ends. The germline V gene has CDR1 MNHNY and CDR2 SVGAGI (reference sequence). In DNA, the CDR3 is TGTGCCAGCAGTCCCCGGGACGAACGCACCGGGGAGCTGTTTTTT. Encoded protein: CASSPRDERTGELFF.

The genes are TRBV30 and TRBJ1-2, with D possibly TRBD1 on 6 matching bases. The CDR3 sequence is 16 residues long. Trimming removed 2 bases at V and 2 bases at J, with 18 bases between. Per the germline V gene, CDR1 is GTSNPN and CDR2 is SVGIG (reference sequence). This chain's CDR3 is CAWSSTRGLQNYGYTF. CDR3 bases: TGTGCCTGGAGTTCGACCAGGGGACTACAGAACTATGGCTACACCTTC.

The chain recombines TRBV9 with TRBJ2-2; D remains unclear. This CDR3 has 11 residues. CDR1 and CDR2 from the germline V gene are SGDLS and YYNGEE. Deletions cut 4 bases from V and 9 bases from J, with 7 bases between. CDR3 DNA sequence: TGTGCCAGCAGCCAAGGATGGGAGCTGTTTTTT. Translating it yields CASSQGWELFF.

The chain links TRBV6-5 to TRBJ2-5; weak D call: TRBD1 (5 bases). Germline CDR1 reads MNHEY; CDR2 reads SVGAGI. This CDR3 has 14 amino acids. Trimming took off 4 bases at V and 5 bases at J, with 14 bases between the two ends. This chain's CDR3 is CASSSPGYRETQYF. CDR3 in DNA: TGTGCCAGCAGTTCCCCAGGGTATCGGGAGACCCAGTACTTC.

This clone was seen at least ten times. The J gene is TRBJ2-3, the V gene TRBV11-2; TRBD1 matches at 8 bases. The CDR3 loop spans 15 amino acids. With 3 bases clipped from V and 2 bases from J, the junction kept 4 bases outside the gene matches. CDR1 and CDR2 from the germline V gene are SGHAT and FQNNGV. The CDR3 spells CASSFGGQVTDTQYF. CDR3 DNA sequence: TGTGCCAGCAGCTTTGGGGGACAGGTCACAGATACGCAGTATTTT.

This chain uses TRBV11-2 with TRBJ2-7; perhaps D is TRBD1 or TRBD2 (6 bases each). V lost 5 bases to trimming and J lost 2 bases, with 10 bases between them. CDR1 and CDR2 from the germline V gene are SGHAT and FQNNGV. The CDR3 sequence is 13 residues long. In nucleotides, the CDR3 is TGTGCCAGCAGCCCGGGGGCGGCCTACGAGCAGTACTTC. As protein: CASSPGAAYEQYF.

This clone has only a few counts. The chain is built from TRBV5-1 and TRBJ2-1; 8 bases agree with TRBD2. V trimming: 0 bases; J trimming: 4 bases; junction bases outside the gene matches: 6. Germline CDR1 SGHRS, CDR2 YFSETQ. This CDR3 region has 16 residues. CDR3 sequence reads: CASSLGAGAMYNEQFF. Here the CDR3 DNA reads TGCGCCAGCAGCTTGGGAGCGGGGGCCATGTACAATGAGCAGTTCTTC.

The chain employs TRBV7-9 and TRBJ2-2; D uncertain. The CDR3 contains 13 residues. From germline, CDR1 is SEHNR and CDR2 FQNEAQ (reference sequence). V was shortened by 4 bases and J by 6 bases, with 9 bases between the two germline ends. The DNA of the CDR3 is TGTGCCAGCAGCTCGGACCTTGCCGGGGAGCTGTTTTTT. It translates to CASSSDLAGELFF. Full variable domain (missing parts from reference TRBV7-9 and TRBJ2-2): DTGVSQNPRHKITKRGQNVTFRCDPISEHNRLYWYRQTLGQGPEFLTYFQNEAQLEKSRLLSDRFSAERPKGSFSTLEIQRTEQGDSAMYLCASSSDLAGELFFGEGSRLTVL.

Of note for this clone: At one end the junction does not follow the germline gene, possibly because of a read error. The V gene is TRBV5-6, the J gene TRBJ2-1, with D hard to call. CDR1 is SGHDT and CDR2 is YYEEEE in the germline V gene. This CDR3 has 14 residues. CDR3 region: CACSLSATYNEQFF. The CDR3 DNA reads as TGTGCCTGCAGCTTGTCGGCAACCTACAATGAGCAGTTCTTC. The full variable domain, completed using reference TRBV5-6 and TRBJ2-1, is DAGVTQSPTHLIKTRGQQVTLRCSPKSGHDTVSWYQQALGQGPQFIFQYYEEEERQRGNFPDRFSGHQFPNYSSELNVNALLLGDSALYLCACSLSATYNEQFFGPGTRLTVL.

This clone was recorded a few times. This chain joins TRBV7-9 and TRBJ2-1, with D possibly matching TRBD1 (6 bases). Trimming left V 6 bases short and J 3 bases short, with 18 bases between. Germline V gene data show CDR1 as SEHNR and CDR2 as FQNEAQ (reference sequence). CDR3 length: 16 residues. The CDR3 region is CASRLLLGASYNEQFF. DNA for the CDR3: TGTGCCAGCAGGCTGCTATTGGGGGCGAGCTACAATGAGCAGTTCTTC.

This clone was picked up one time. V and J are TRBV16 and TRBJ2-7; D is possibly TRBD2 (6 bases). With 3 bases removed from V and 3 bases from J, the gap between germline ends came to 15 bases. The germline V gene has CDR1 KGHSY and CDR2 FQNENV. The CDR3 length is 15 residues. CDR3 DNA: TGTGCCAGCAGCCAGGGAGGCAGGCCACTCTACGAGCAGTACTTC. Amino acid sequence: CASSQGGRPLYEQYF.

The rearrangement joins TRBV7-9 to TRBJ1-2; D perhaps matches TRBD1 (5 bases). The V gene's germline CDR1 is SEHNR and CDR2 FQNEAQ (reference sequence). Between the trimmed V and J ends, which lost 7 bases and 8 bases, there was a span of 32 bases. CDR3 size: 18 residues. CDR3 coding DNA: TGTGCCAGCATCGATACCGCGTCCCCGGGACTCATGTTCGGCGGCTACACCTTC. This translates into CASIDTASPGLMFGGYTF. The whole variable domain, filled in from reference TRBV7-9 and TRBJ1-2, reads DTGVSQNPRHKITKRGQNVTFRCDPISEHNRLYWYRQTLGQGPEFLTYFQNEAQLEKSRLLSDRFSAERPKGSFSTLEIQRTEQGDSAMYLCASIDTASPGLMFGGYTFGSGTRLTVV.